The 25 T cell receptor beta chains in this list originate from one sample, sequenced in a study of T cells in localized non-small cell lung cancer. TCRdb's copy holds only in-frame clones and misses some; the assay was immunoSEQ multiplex PCR. The table lists tens of thousands of clones, about 90% of them singletons. Material: peripheral blood mononuclear cells, obtained before any cancer treatment. All receptors come from a woman aged 40-69 years with stage III lung adenocarcinoma.

The V call is TRBV2, the J call TRBJ2-5, with a weak D call TRBD1 (5 bases). Trimming pared 3 bases from V and 8 bases from J, leaving 13 bases between. Germline CDR1 is SNHLY and CDR2 is FYNNEI. This CDR3 has 13 amino acids. The CDR3: CASSEGRASTQYF. The CDR3 nucleotides read TGTGCCAGCAGTGAGGGCAGGGCTTCTACCCAGTACTTC.

The chain has TRBV6-5 and TRBJ2-4, with 7 bases that match TRBD2. Germline loops: CDR1 MNHEY, CDR2 SVGAGI. The CDR3 has 15 residues. The ends lost 0 bases at V and 6 bases at J; junction bases unmatched: 5. The DNA for the CDR3 is TGTGCCAGCAGTTACTCTGGACTAGAAGTAAACATTCAGTACTTC. Encoded protein: CASSYSGLEVNIQYF.

This clone was seen a few times. The V call is TRBV6-6, the J call TRBJ1-4, with unresolved D. The CDR3 runs to 13 residues. V lost 2 bases to trimming and J lost 4 bases, with 5 bases between them. CDR1 and CDR2 from the germline V gene are MNHNY and SVGAGI (reference sequence). As DNA, the CDR3 is TGTGCCAGCAGTTACAGGGTTAATGAAAAACTGTTTTTT. This sequence encodes CASSYRVNEKLFF.

The rearrangement joins TRBV27 to TRBJ1-2, with D possibly matching TRBD1 (6 bases). Trimming shortened V by 0 bases and J by 3 bases, and 14 bases separated the two germline ends. Looked up from germline, CDR1 is MNHEY and CDR2 is SMNVEV (reference sequence). The CDR3 has 16 residues. The CDR3 here is CASSLSRQAMHYGYTF. The CDR3 DNA follows: TGTGCCAGCAGTTTATCCCGACAGGCCATGCACTATGGCTACACCTTC.

The chain couples TRBV7-8 to TRBJ1-5; D is possibly TRBD1 (5 bases). V was cut by 1 base and J by 6 bases, with 10 bases left in between. This CDR3 spans 14 amino acids. The germline CDR1 and CDR2 sequences are SGHVS and FQNEAQ. In nucleotides, the CDR3 is TGTGCCAGCAGCTTAGAAGGGGTCACTCAGCCCCAGCATTTT. As protein: CASSLEGVTQPQHF.

Here the CDR3 DNA reads TGTGCCAGCAGCCAACCTAGAGGAAGGGTAATGGAGACCCAGTACTTC. It translates to CASSQPRGRVMETQYF. This chain uses TRBV14 with TRBJ2-5; D is undetermined. Trimming stripped 2 bases from V and 5 bases from J, with 18 bases between. The CDR3 sequence is 16 residues long. CDR1 is SGHDN and CDR2 is FVKESK in the germline V gene.

The chain has TRBV7-2 and TRBJ2-2; 10 nucleotides line up with TRBD1. Germline CDR1 is SGHTA and CDR2 is FQGNSA. This CDR3 contains 14 residues. The trim removed 5 bases at V and 5 bases at J, leaving 2 bases unmatched. The CDR3 spells CASSRDRGTGELFF. The CDR3 DNA follows: TGTGCCAGCAGCAGGGACAGGGGAACCGGGGAGCTGTTTTTT. Full variable domain (outside the CDR3, taken from reference TRBV7-2 and TRBJ2-2): GAGVSQSPSNKVTEKGKDVELRCDPISGHTALYWYRQSLGQGLEFLIYFQGNSAPDKSGLPSDRFSAERTGGSVSTLTIQRTQQEDSAVYLCASSRDRGTGELFFGEGSRLTVL.

This chain uses TRBV7-2 with TRBJ1-5; D possibly corresponds to TRBD1 (5 bases). V lost 1 base and J lost 6, with 13 bases in between. In germline, CDR1 is SGHTA, CDR2 FQGNSA. This CDR3 is 15 amino acids long. CDR3 DNA sequence: TGTGCCAGCAGCTTAGACTATGGGGGAGGTCAGCCCCAGCATTTT. It encodes CASSLDYGGGQPQHF.

J is TRBJ1-2 and V is TRBV4-2; D is perhaps TRBD1 (5 bases). Per germline, CDR1 LGHNA and CDR2 YNFKEQ. The CDR3 spans 15 residues. With 0 bases removed from V and 10 bases from J, the gap between germline ends came to 18 bases. As DNA, the CDR3 is TGTGCCAGCAGCCAAGATAACTTGGCAGGGACCTCCTACACCTTC. It is translated as CASSQDNLAGTSYTF.

The chain links TRBV7-2 to TRBJ1-5, with D uncertain. Germline CDR1 SGHTA, CDR2 FQGNSA. The V and J ends lost 3 bases and 2 bases respectively, with 11 bases between them. The CDR3 is 15 residues long. CDR3 in DNA: TGTGCCAGCAGCTTTGGAACTATAGGCAATCAGCCCCAGCATTTT. This sequence encodes CASSFGTIGNQPQHF. The complete variable domain, with remaining parts taken from reference TRBV7-2 and TRBJ1-5, reads GAGVSQSPSNKVTEKGKDVELRCDPISGHTALYWYRQSLGQGLEFLIYFQGNSAPDKSGLPSDRFSAERTGGSVSTLTIQRTQQEDSAVYLCASSFGTIGNQPQHFGDGTRLSIL.

The sample holds one count of this clone. The chain couples TRBV11-2 to TRBJ2-5, with D possibly matching TRBD2 (7 bases). Germline V CDR1 and CDR2: SGHAT, FQNNGV. Trimming took off 5 bases at V and 8 bases at J, with 15 bases between the two ends. The CDR3 contains 13 residues. CDR3 in amino acids: CASSLAGAGTQYF. The CDR3, as DNA: TGTGCCAGCAGCCTCGCGGGGGCTGGTACCCAGTACTTC.

This chain uses TRBV27 with TRBJ2-7; D gene ambiguous. CDR1 and CDR2 from the germline V gene are MNHEY and SMNVEV (reference sequence). V was clipped by 0 bases and J by 6 bases, with 9 bases between them. The CDR3 sequence is 13 residues long. The CDR3 loop reads CASSLSIQSEQYF. In DNA, the CDR3 is TGTGCCAGCAGTTTATCCATACAGAGCGAGCAGTACTTC.

The rearrangement joins TRBV7-2 to TRBJ1-4; D ambiguous. The V end lost 1 base, the J end lost 4 bases, and 10 bases lay between the germline ends. The germline CDR1 and CDR2 sequences are SGHTA and FQGNSA. This CDR3 is built from 15 residues. CDR3 region: CASSLVGPSNEKLFF. The CDR3 nucleotides are TGTGCCAGCAGCTTAGTTGGGCCCAGTAATGAAAAACTGTTTTTT.

The CDR3 here is CASSLATTLSPLHF. The CDR3 DNA is TGTGCCAGCAGCTTGGCCACGACTCTGTCACCCCTCCACTTT. J is TRBJ1-6 and V is TRBV5-8, with D unclear. CDR3 length equals 14 residues. Germline CDR1 SGHTS, CDR2 YDEGEE. Deletions cut 0 bases from V and 10 bases from J, with 11 bases between.

The CDR3 is CATSRRQGVDQPQHF. For the CDR3, the DNA is TGTGCCACCAGCAGACGACAGGGGGTCGATCAGCCCCAGCATTTT. The chain couples TRBV15 to TRBJ1-5; 9 bases agree with TRBD1. The CDR3 consists of 15 residues. Unmatched junction bases numbered 4, after V lost 2 bases and J lost 5 bases. Germline V gene data show CDR1 as LNHNV and CDR2 as YYDKDF (reference sequence).

In DNA form, the CDR3 reads TGTGCCAGCAGCTTGATGGGGGTACAATCACCCCTCCACTTT. Protein: CASSLMGVQSPLHF. This chain uses TRBV5-8 with TRBJ1-6; possibly TRBD1 for D (5 bases). CDR1 is SGHTS and CDR2 is YDEGEE in the germline V gene. The CDR3 covers 14 residues. V was shortened by 1 base and J by 10 bases, with 12 bases between the two germline ends. The full variable domain, with the rest looked up from reference TRBV5-8 and TRBJ1-6, is EAGVTQSPTHLIKTRGQQATLRCSPISGHTSVYWYQQALGLGLQFLLWYDEGEERNRGNFPPRFSGRQFPNYSSELNVNALELEDSALYLCASSLMGVQSPLHFGNGTRLTVT.

The chain recombines TRBV6-1 with TRBJ2-7; D is undetermined. CDR1 and CDR2 (germline): MNHNS, SASEGT. V lost 0 bases and J 7 bases, leaving 7 bases between the germline ends. CDR3 length equals 12 residues. The CDR3 here is CASSEATWEQYF. CDR3 bases: TGTGCCAGCAGTGAAGCAACGTGGGAGCAGTACTTC.

This clone showed up just once. V gene TRBV5-1 combines with J gene TRBJ2-2; tentative D call: TRBD1 (6 bases). Germline V gene sequence: CDR1 SGHRS, CDR2 YFSETQ. This CDR3 region has 13 residues. Trimming stripped 2 bases from V and 5 bases from J, with 7 bases between. CDR3 in amino acids: CASSFQGTGELFF. The CDR3 DNA follows: TGCGCCAGCAGCTTTCAGGGGACCGGGGAGCTGTTTTTT.

The rearrangement links TRBV10-3 to TRBJ2-7, with D uncertain. This CDR3 is built from 12 residues. Germline CDR1 and CDR2: ENHRY and SYGVKD. Trimming stripped 5 bases from V and 7 bases from J, with 12 bases between. The CDR3 coding sequence is TGTGCCATCAGTCTTGACACCTCGGAGCAGTACTTC. Amino acids: CAISLDTSEQYF.

The chain links TRBV9 to TRBJ2-6; a possible D gene is TRBD2 (6 bases). Germline V gene sequence: CDR1 SGDLS, CDR2 YYNGEE. V was cut by 1 base and J by 0 bases, with 20 bases left in between. The CDR3 covers 20 residues. The CDR3 nucleotides read TGTGCCAGCAGCGTAACCCGTCACTCGGGACTGTCCTCTGGGGCCAACGTCCTGACTTTC. Translation: CASSVTRHSGLSSGANVLTF.

The CDR3 here is CASSLGRVGTEAFF. In DNA form, the CDR3 reads TGTGCCAGCAGCTTAGGGCGGGTGGGCACTGAAGCTTTCTTT. The chain employs TRBV11-2 and TRBJ1-1; D not resolved. The CDR3 covers 14 residues. Germline-derived CDR1 and CDR2 are SGHAT and FQNNGV. V was shortened by 1 base and J by 4 bases, with 10 bases between the two germline ends.

The table lists this clone with a count of one. The CDR3 DNA reads as TGTGCCAGCTCACCACCCAGGACAGGAGCCTCCACTAACTATGGCTACACCTTC. Protein: CASSPPRTGASTNYGYTF. This chain joins TRBV18 and TRBJ1-2; 7 nucleotides line up with TRBD1. The V gene's germline CDR1 is KGHSH and CDR2 LQKENI. V was pared by 0 bases and J by 0 bases, with 10 bases of the junction left unmatched. The CDR3 has 18 amino acids. Combining the CDR3 with reference TRBV18 and TRBJ1-2 gives the whole variable domain NAGVMQNPRHLVRRRGQEARLRCSPMKGHSHVYWYRQLPEEGLKFMVYLQKENIIDESGMPKERFSAEFPKEGPSILRIQQVVRGDSAAYFCASSPPRTGASTNYGYTFGSGTRLTVV.

As for this clone: The CDR3 does not close with the conserved phenylalanine or tryptophan, likely indicating a read error. The DNA is omitted, as the CDR3 cannot be located on it reliably, and the CDR3 follows TCRdb's listing. The CDR3 is CASSEDLGGSRL. The rearrangement uses TRBV6-1 and TRBJ2-7; the table's D call TRBD2 went unverified against the DNA. CDR1 is MNHNS and CDR2 is SASEGT in the germline V gene. 12 amino acids form the CDR3, both terminal residues included.

The chain uses TRBV7-8 and TRBJ2-7; TRBD1 matches 7 bases. V lost 0 bases to trimming and J lost 4 bases; unmatched junction nucleotides: 3. Germline CDR1 reads SGHVS; CDR2 reads FQNEAQ. This CDR3 comprises 14 residues. CDR3 in DNA: TGTGCCAGCAGCTTAGCGGAGACAGGGTACGAGCAGTACTTC. Its protein product is CASSLAETGYEQYF.

The chain employs TRBV19 and TRBJ2-1, with 10 bases that match TRBD2. Germline CDR1 and CDR2: LNHDA and SQIVND (reference sequence). CDR3 length: 14 amino acids. V was pared by 9 bases and J by 5 bases, with 7 bases of the junction left unmatched. CDR3 nucleotides: TGTGCCAGCCAGAGCGGGAGGGCTAACAATGAGCAGTTCTTC. It specifies CASQSGRANNEQFF.